This TCR beta chain was observed in a study of blood T cells in healthy people across ages (dated by TCRdb to the mid-2010s). For the study in its entirety: In model experiments, template switching captured roughly one uniquely barcoded TCR beta cDNA molecule for every two T cells. Using deep sequencing normalized with unique cDNA molecular identifiers, the study measured how TCR beta repertoire diversity changes with age. Donors were grouped into four age groups: young (average approximately 15 years), middle-aged (39), aged (roughly 67) and long-lived (approximately 78). To avoid experimental bias, donors of different ages were randomly spread across the sequencing lanes. Using the same blood draw, the study looked at two additional independent replicas of 1 million unique cDNA reads for two donors, one aged 18 to 30 and the other aged 80 or older.

Broad study findings and their caveats: Total diversity estimates from one million sequenced T cells were considered lower bounds and underestimates. The CMV infection status of donors was not known, potentially confounding age-related changes in expanded clonotypes. A strong correlation was found between observed TCR beta diversity and the percentage of naive T cells measured by flow cytometry. Since profiling was done on bulk unsorted PBMCs, naive and antigen-experienced compartments could not be conclusively compared. Compared with the aged group, the long-lived group had more naive CD4+ T cells, fewer expanded clones and increased TCR diversity, suggesting age selection. As age increased, observed TCR beta diversity per million T cells dropped in a roughly linear way, and a significant reduction was already evident by age roughly 36.

Based on the germline V gene, the CDR1 and CDR2 sequences are SGHVS and FQNEAQ. The germline V end is reduced by 5 bases and the J end by 8 bases; junction bases left unmatched: 11. From the cysteine up to the phenylalanine, the CDR3 has a length of 15 residues. The sequence is cut down to CDR3 DNA, 45 bases in frame from base 1. The library was made by 5' RACE. Sequencing relied on an Illumina HiSeq 2500. A second PCR of roughly 7 to 12 cycles was run with a J-beta primer mix and a sample-barcoded 5' primer. A template-switch 5' adaptor carrying 12 random nucleotides introduced a unique molecular identifier onto each TCR beta cDNA molecule. Each sample yielded at least 3 million CDR3-containing paired-end reads. First-strand cDNA was synthesized from all RNA with the Mint cDNA synthesis kit, primed by a TRBC-specific oligonucleotide. Following uracil-DNA glycosylase treatment, all cDNA underwent a first 18-cycle PCR with the universal primers M1SS and BC2_uni_R. In the original analysis: Normalization of each sample was performed by random selection of 1 million high-quality reads, each carrying a distinct molecular identifier. Reads sharing molecular identifiers were discarded rather than binned into consensus sequences. CDR3 identification, clonotype clustering and error correction used MiTCR with a Q25 quality threshold and the strictest error-elimination algorithm. A nonparametric unseen species model with Euler transformation was used to estimate lower-bound total TCR beta diversity. The raw public data were reprocessed by TCRdb itself: fastp quality trimming at Q25, MiXCR clonotype calling, in-frame beta chains only. Entries are consolidated by CDR3 protein sequence, retaining the most common genes and DNA. The authors' filters were not applied to this entry. Present in this sample are 790,000 or so distinct CDR3 sequences, 46% of which were seen just once. The ten most abundant clones make up 15% to 20% of the sample.

With respect to this clonotype: This receptor's antigen is unknown. Per-nucleotide qualities are absent, and no much larger clonotype sits a single base away.

The donors were 40 or so Caucasian individuals from Russia, aged roughly 6 to 100 years, who were systemically healthy. Each donor gave ten milliliters of peripheral blood, collected into EDTA-treated Vacutainer tubes. Ficoll-Paque density-gradient centrifugation was used to isolate PBMCs, with at least 7 million per sample. Total RNA was extracted from PBMCs with Trizol reagent, with at least 6 micrograms obtained per sample. For every donor, flow cytometry on a PBMC aliquot measured the percentage of naive CD45RAhigh/CD27high T cells. This receptor was taken from an elderly man in good health. The material sequenced was blood. The sequence links TRBV7-8 to TRBJ1-4; TRBD1 aligns with 7 central bases. CDR3 loop: CASSPQTGLPEKLFF. The nucleotides read TGTGCCAGCAGCCCGCAGACAGGGCTCCCCGAAAAACTGTTTTTT.